This TCR beta chain emerged from a study of technical replicates of blood from several donors. Sequencing was performed with immunoSEQ multiplex PCR; in TCRdb, only in-frame clones are kept and a portion is missing. This repertoire shows fewer than 20,000 clones, around 86% found once; its top ten account for roughly 13%. V was shortened by 2 bases and J by 4 bases, with 11 bases between the two germline ends. The CDR3 covers 14 residues. Germline CDR1 reads WNHNN; CDR2 reads SYGVQD (reference sequence). This sequence was found in a human donor in good health. The chain links TRBV10-1 to TRBJ2-5, with a weak D call TRBD2 (5 bases). Sequencing used PBMCs. DNA of the CDR3: TGCGCCAGCAGTGAGAGAACTGAGGGAGAGACCCAGTACTTC. This codes for CASSERTEGETQYF.